This T cell receptor beta chain was obtained from a study of early T cells in non-severe SARS-CoV-2 infection. With V trimmed by 4 bases and J by 11 bases, 8 bases remained unmatched. There are 14 residues in the CDR3. From germline, CDR1 is SGHAT and CDR2 FQNNGV. This clonotype was counted many times. TCRdb used MiXCR to reprocess the 5' RACE reads, holding one entry per CDR3 protein. The repertoire includes roughly 100,000 distinct CDR3 sequences, under 15% of them detected once, and 6% to 7% sits in the top ten. Sequenced input: whole blood. V and J are TRBV11-2 and TRBJ2-5, with TRBD1 matching 12 bases. This clonotype was obtained from an adult who was a healthcare worker with PCR-confirmed SARS-CoV-2 infection or an uninfected control (not recorded which). The CDR3 nucleotides are TGTGCCAGCAGCTCCTTGGGACAGGGGGCAATTCAGTACTTC. Protein: CASSSLGQGAIQYF.